These T cell receptor beta chains were read from a single sample in a study of vaccination and CD4 T cells after COVID-19. Antigen specificity for these receptors is unknown. MiXCR was run by TCRdb on the PCR reads, yielding one entry per CDR3 protein. The top ten clones hold about a fifth of a sample with some 17,000 distinct CDR3 sequences, 45% to 50% of them seen once. The material sequenced was CD4+ T cells from blood, cultured in vitro, taken before SARS-CoV-2 vaccination. The receptors were gathered from a human donor who received a COVID-19 vaccine. CDR3s include the opening cysteine and the closing phenylalanine or tryptophan. Fields, in order: V gene, J gene, clone size, CDR3 length, D gene, CDR3 protein, CDR3 DNA. A D gene is named only where the DNA matches it firmly. Size tells how often a clone was seen (once, few, many) or the class of an expanded clone, and some rows leave it out.

v_call: TRBV7-2; j_call: TRBJ1-6; clone_size: -; cdr3_length: 16; d_call: -; cdr3_aa: CASSLFLGTSFSPLHF; cdr3_nt: TGTGCCAGCAGCTTATTTCTAGGGACCTCTTTTTCACCCCTCCACTTT
v_call: TRBV6-1; j_call: TRBJ2-4; clone_size: -; cdr3_length: 12; d_call: -; cdr3_aa: CASRREGGIQYF; cdr3_nt: TGTGCCAGCAGGAGGGAAGGGGGCATTCAGTACTTC
v_call: TRBV19; j_call: TRBJ2-1; clone_size: -; cdr3_length: 13; d_call: -; cdr3_aa: CASSISGGDEQFF; cdr3_nt: TGTGCCAGTAGTATTTCCGGCGGGGATGAGCAGTTCTTC
v_call: TRBV25-1; j_call: TRBJ2-4; clone_size: once; cdr3_length: 14; d_call: -; cdr3_aa: CASSDRLAKNIQYF; cdr3_nt: TGTGCCAGCAGTGACCGGCTAGCCAAAAACATTCAGTACTTC
v_call: TRBV20-1; j_call: TRBJ2-3; clone_size: -; cdr3_length: 14; d_call: -; cdr3_aa: CSARDNDFLDTQYF; cdr3_nt: TGCAGTGCTAGAGATAACGACTTCTTAGATACGCAGTATTTT
v_call: TRBV2; j_call: TRBJ2-3; clone_size: -; cdr3_length: 14; d_call: -; cdr3_aa: CASRRDWGTDTQYF; cdr3_nt: TGTGCCAGCAGAAGAGATTGGGGCACAGATACGCAGTATTTT
v_call: TRBV7-9; j_call: TRBJ1-1; clone_size: -; cdr3_length: 13; d_call: TRBD1; cdr3_aa: CASRGGKNTEAFF; cdr3_nt: TGTGCCAGCAGAGGGGGCAAGAACACTGAAGCTTTCTTT
v_call: TRBV19; j_call: TRBJ1-1; clone_size: -; cdr3_length: 15; d_call: -; cdr3_aa: CASSRPSAENTEAFF; cdr3_nt: TGTGCCAGTAGTCGTCCCTCGGCAGAGAACACTGAAGCTTTCTTT
v_call: TRBV30; j_call: TRBJ1-1; clone_size: -; cdr3_length: 13; d_call: -; cdr3_aa: CAWSFTGRTEAFF; cdr3_nt: TGTGCCTGGAGTTTTACGGGGCGGACTGAAGCTTTCTTT
v_call: TRBV14; j_call: TRBJ2-4; clone_size: -; cdr3_length: 13; d_call: -; cdr3_aa: CASSPLAKNIQYF; cdr3_nt: TGTGCCAGCAGCCCACTAGCCAAAAACATTCAGTACTTC
v_call: TRBV2; j_call: TRBJ1-6; clone_size: -; cdr3_length: 16; d_call: -; cdr3_aa: CASSDGEPFYNSPLHF; cdr3_nt: TGTGCCAGCAGTGATGGGGAGCCATTCTATAATTCACCCCTCCACTTT
v_call: TRBV24-1; j_call: TRBJ2-5; clone_size: -; cdr3_length: 15; d_call: TRBD1; cdr3_aa: CATSDGGQGQETQYF; cdr3_nt: TGTGCCACCAGTGACGGCGGACAGGGCCAAGAGACCCAGTACTTC
v_call: TRBV23-1; j_call: TRBJ1-5; clone_size: -; cdr3_length: 13; d_call: -; cdr3_aa: CASSFGSGRPQHF; cdr3_nt: TGCGCCAGCAGTTTCGGATCCGGGAGGCCCCAGCATTTT
v_call: TRBV28; j_call: TRBJ1-2; clone_size: once; cdr3_length: 13; d_call: TRBD1; cdr3_aa: CASSSLEGQGTLF; cdr3_nt: TGTGCCAGCAGTTCCCTAGAAGGACAGGGAACCCTCTTC
v_call: TRBV12-3/TRBV12-4; j_call: TRBJ2-2; clone_size: once; cdr3_length: 16; d_call: TRBD2; cdr3_aa: CASSLIGLAGSGELFF; cdr3_nt: TGTGCCAGCAGTTTAATTGGACTAGCGGGGAGCGGGGAGCTGTTTTTT
v_call: TRBV5-1; j_call: TRBJ1-1; clone_size: once; cdr3_length: 17; d_call: -; cdr3_aa: CASSLAGRLRVGTEAFF; cdr3_nt: TGCGCCAGCAGCTTGGCCGGCCGGCTCCGGGTGGGAACTGAAGCTTTCTTT
v_call: TRBV2; j_call: TRBJ2-5; clone_size: -; cdr3_length: 12; d_call: -; cdr3_aa: CASGGKAETQYF; cdr3_nt: TGTGCCAGCGGGGGAAAAGCGGAGACCCAGTACTTC
v_call: TRBV20-1; j_call: TRBJ2-5; clone_size: few; cdr3_length: 14; d_call: TRBD2; cdr3_aa: CSAYRGGPQETQYF; cdr3_nt: TGCAGTGCTTACCGGGGGGGCCCACAAGAGACCCAGTACTTC
v_call: TRBV21-1; j_call: TRBJ1-2; clone_size: -; cdr3_length: 17; d_call: -; cdr3_aa: CASSKYSRGLTNYGYTF; cdr3_nt: TGTGCCAGCAGCAAATATAGCAGGGGCCTGACTAACTATGGCTACACCTTC
v_call: TRBV5-4; j_call: TRBJ1-2; clone_size: -; cdr3_length: 14; d_call: TRBD1; cdr3_aa: CASTRTGENYGYTF; cdr3_nt: TGTGCCAGCACCCGGACAGGGGAAAACTATGGCTACACCTTC
v_call: TRBV19; j_call: TRBJ1-6; clone_size: -; cdr3_length: 15; d_call: -; cdr3_aa: CASSPVGGDNSPLHF; cdr3_nt: TGTGCCAGTAGTCCCGTGGGCGGAGATAATTCACCCCTCCACTTT
v_call: TRBV7-9; j_call: TRBJ1-5; clone_size: few; cdr3_length: 12; d_call: -; cdr3_aa: CASSLDTKPQHF; cdr3_nt: TGTGCCAGCAGCTTAGACACGAAGCCCCAGCATTTT
v_call: TRBV29-1; j_call: TRBJ1-2; clone_size: -; cdr3_length: 14; d_call: TRBD1; cdr3_aa: CSVDEGQGVDGYTF; cdr3_nt: TGCAGCGTTGATGAGGGACAGGGTGTCGATGGCTACACCTTC
v_call: TRBV6-2/TRBV6-3; j_call: TRBJ1-6; clone_size: -; cdr3_length: 14; d_call: -; cdr3_aa: CASTPALDNSPLHF; cdr3_nt: TGTGCCAGCACTCCAGCCCTCGATAATTCACCCCTCCACTTT
v_call: TRBV30; j_call: TRBJ1-2; clone_size: -; cdr3_length: 16; d_call: TRBD1; cdr3_aa: CAWYRPGQGRGYGYTF; cdr3_nt: TGTGCCTGGTATCGACCGGGACAGGGTCGAGGCTATGGCTACACCTTC
v_call: TRBV7-8; j_call: TRBJ1-2; clone_size: -; cdr3_length: 12; d_call: TRBD1; cdr3_aa: CASSFTGVGYTF; cdr3_nt: TGTGCCAGCAGCTTCACAGGGGTTGGCTACACCTTC
v_call: TRBV19; j_call: TRBJ1-1; clone_size: -; cdr3_length: 14; d_call: -; cdr3_aa: CASSIQGLNTEAFF; cdr3_nt: TGTGCCAGTAGTATACAGGGGTTGAACACTGAAGCTTTCTTT
v_call: TRBV5-1; j_call: TRBJ1-1; clone_size: few; cdr3_length: 14; d_call: -; cdr3_aa: CASSPGTAIIEAFF; cdr3_nt: TGCGCCAGCAGCCCCGGGACGGCAATAATTGAAGCTTTCTTT
v_call: TRBV27; j_call: TRBJ1-5; clone_size: -; cdr3_length: 16; d_call: -; cdr3_aa: CASSPQQGEGNQPQHF; cdr3_nt: TGTGCCAGCAGTCCCCAACAGGGAGAGGGCAATCAGCCCCAGCATTTT
v_call: TRBV30; j_call: TRBJ1-2; clone_size: -; cdr3_length: 13; d_call: TRBD1; cdr3_aa: CARTLGTAYGYTF; cdr3_nt: TGTGCCCGGACTCTGGGGACAGCTTATGGCTACACCTTC
v_call: TRBV30; j_call: TRBJ2-3; clone_size: -; cdr3_length: 13; d_call: -; cdr3_aa: CAWNGGGPDTQYF; cdr3_nt: TGTGCCTGGAACGGGGGTGGGCCAGATACGCAGTATTTT
v_call: TRBV20-1; j_call: TRBJ1-1; clone_size: few; cdr3_length: 14; d_call: TRBD1; cdr3_aa: CSAQTGGINTEAFF; cdr3_nt: TGCAGTGCCCAAACAGGGGGTATTAACACTGAAGCTTTCTTT
v_call: TRBV7-8; j_call: TRBJ2-7; clone_size: few; cdr3_length: 15; d_call: TRBD1; cdr3_aa: CASSSLDRGTYEQYF; cdr3_nt: TGTGCCAGCAGCTCCCTGGACAGGGGGACCTACGAGCAGTACTTC
v_call: TRBV7-2; j_call: TRBJ2-7; clone_size: -; cdr3_length: 13; d_call: -; cdr3_aa: CASSPGPAYEQYF; cdr3_nt: TGTGCCAGCAGCCCAGGACCGGCCTACGAGCAGTACTTC
v_call: TRBV7-8; j_call: TRBJ2-1; clone_size: -; cdr3_length: 13; d_call: -; cdr3_aa: CASSLSRENEQFF; cdr3_nt: TGTGCCAGCAGCTTATCGAGGGAAAATGAGCAGTTCTTC
v_call: TRBV9; j_call: TRBJ2-5; clone_size: -; cdr3_length: 13; d_call: -; cdr3_aa: CASSVQGRGTQYF; cdr3_nt: TGTGCCAGCAGCGTACAGGGGCGCGGGACCCAGTACTTC
v_call: TRBV20-1; j_call: TRBJ1-1; clone_size: few; cdr3_length: 10; d_call: -; cdr3_aa: CSADDTEAFF; cdr3_nt: TGCAGTGCCGATGACACTGAAGCTTTCTTT
v_call: TRBV6-2/TRBV6-3; j_call: TRBJ1-5; clone_size: -; cdr3_length: 18; d_call: -; cdr3_aa: CASSYPTGMGSSNQPQHF; cdr3_nt: TGTGCCAGCAGTTACCCAACAGGGATGGGGAGTAGCAATCAGCCCCAGCATTTT
v_call: TRBV20-1; j_call: TRBJ1-3; clone_size: -; cdr3_length: 12; d_call: -; cdr3_aa: CSAKNSGNTIYF; cdr3_nt: TGCAGTGCAAAAAATTCTGGAAACACCATATATTTT
v_call: TRBV5-1; j_call: TRBJ1-1; clone_size: -; cdr3_length: 15; d_call: -; cdr3_aa: CASSPDSGKNTEAFF; cdr3_nt: TGCGCCAGCAGCCCCGACTCAGGGAAGAACACTGAAGCTTTCTTT
v_call: TRBV5-1; j_call: TRBJ1-1; clone_size: -; cdr3_length: 13; d_call: TRBD1; cdr3_aa: CASTGTGRTEAFF; cdr3_nt: TGCGCCAGCACCGGGACAGGGAGAACTGAAGCTTTCTTT
v_call: TRBV2; j_call: TRBJ2-3; clone_size: few; cdr3_length: 14; d_call: TRBD2; cdr3_aa: CASTASGNTDTQYF; cdr3_nt: TGTGCCAGCACTGCTAGCGGCAACACAGATACGCAGTATTTT
v_call: TRBV20-1; j_call: TRBJ1-1; clone_size: once; cdr3_length: 14; d_call: -; cdr3_aa: CSARGRLDYTEAFF; cdr3_nt: TGCAGTGCTAGAGGACGATTAGACTACACTGAAGCTTTCTTT
v_call: TRBV12-3/TRBV12-4; j_call: TRBJ1-3; clone_size: few; cdr3_length: 13; d_call: -; cdr3_aa: CASSPGRSNTIYF; cdr3_nt: TGTGCCAGCAGCCCCGGGAGGTCAAACACCATATATTTT
v_call: TRBV7-9; j_call: TRBJ1-3; clone_size: few; cdr3_length: 15; d_call: -; cdr3_aa: CASSLVGYSGNTIYF; cdr3_nt: TGTGCCAGCAGCTTAGTTGGGTACTCTGGAAACACCATATATTTT